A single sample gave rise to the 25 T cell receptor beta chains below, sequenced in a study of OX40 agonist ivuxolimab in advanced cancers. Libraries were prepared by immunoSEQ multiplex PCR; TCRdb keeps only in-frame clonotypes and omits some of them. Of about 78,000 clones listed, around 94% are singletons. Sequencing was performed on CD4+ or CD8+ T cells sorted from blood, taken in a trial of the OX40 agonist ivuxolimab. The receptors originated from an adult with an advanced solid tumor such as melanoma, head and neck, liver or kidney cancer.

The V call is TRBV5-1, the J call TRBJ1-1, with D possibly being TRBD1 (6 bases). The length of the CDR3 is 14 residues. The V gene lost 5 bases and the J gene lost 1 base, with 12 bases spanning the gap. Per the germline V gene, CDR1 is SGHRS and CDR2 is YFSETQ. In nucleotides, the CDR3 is TGCGCCAGCAGTGGCCGGACAGCGAACACTGAAGCTTTCTTT. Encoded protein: CASSGRTANTEAFF.

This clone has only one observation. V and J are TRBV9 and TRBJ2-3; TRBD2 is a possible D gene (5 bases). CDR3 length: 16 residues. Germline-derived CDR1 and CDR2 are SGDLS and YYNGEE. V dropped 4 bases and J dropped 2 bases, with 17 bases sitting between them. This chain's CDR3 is CASSSRTGIPTDTQYF. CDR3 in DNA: TGTGCCAGCAGCTCAAGGACCGGGATCCCCACAGATACGCAGTATTTT. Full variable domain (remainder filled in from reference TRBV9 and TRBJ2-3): DSGVTQTPKHLITATGQRVTLRCSPRSGDLSVYWYQQSLDQGLQFLIQYYNGEERAKGNILERFSAQQFPDLHSELNLSSLELGDSALYFCASSSRTGIPTDTQYFGPGTRLTVL.

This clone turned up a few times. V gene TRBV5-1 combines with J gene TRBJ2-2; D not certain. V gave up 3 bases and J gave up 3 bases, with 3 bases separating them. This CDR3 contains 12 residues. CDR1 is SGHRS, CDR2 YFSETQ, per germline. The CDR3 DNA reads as TGCGCCAGCAGCTCCTACACCGGGGAGCTGTTTTTT. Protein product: CASSSYTGELFF.

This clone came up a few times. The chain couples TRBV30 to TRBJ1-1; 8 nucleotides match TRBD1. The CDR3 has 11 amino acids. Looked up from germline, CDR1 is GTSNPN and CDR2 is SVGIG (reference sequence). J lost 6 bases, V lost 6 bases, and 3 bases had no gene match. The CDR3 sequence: CACQGAAEAFF. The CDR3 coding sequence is TGTGCCTGCCAGGGGGCGGCTGAAGCTTTCTTT.

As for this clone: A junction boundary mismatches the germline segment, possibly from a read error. CDR3 loop: CASSLDGNSPLHF. The DNA of the CDR3 is TGTGCTAGCAGCTTGGATGGGAATTCACCCCTCCACTTT. This rearrangement joins TRBV7-7 to TRBJ1-6; D gene uncertain. This CDR3 is 13 amino acids long. CDR1 is SSHAT, CDR2 FNYEAQ, per germline (reference sequence). Full variable domain (rest looked up from reference TRBV7-7 and TRBJ1-6): GAGVSQSPRYKVTKRGQDVTLRCDPISSHATLYWYQQALGQGPEFLTYFNYEAQPDKSGLPSDRFSAERPEGSISTLTIQRTEQRDSAMYRCASSLDGNSPLHFGNGTRLTVT.

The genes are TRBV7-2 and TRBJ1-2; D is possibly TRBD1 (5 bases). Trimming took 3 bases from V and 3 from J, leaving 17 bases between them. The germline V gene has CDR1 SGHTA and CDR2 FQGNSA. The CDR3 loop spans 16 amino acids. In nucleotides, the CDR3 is TGTGCCAGCAGCTTCGCAGGGAATCGACTGGACTATGGCTACACCTTC. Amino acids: CASSFAGNRLDYGYTF.

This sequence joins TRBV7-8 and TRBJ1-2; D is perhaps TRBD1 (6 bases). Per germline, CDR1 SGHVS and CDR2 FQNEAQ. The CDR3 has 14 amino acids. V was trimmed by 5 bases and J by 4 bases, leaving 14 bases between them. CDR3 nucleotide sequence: TGTGCCAGCAGCCCTGGACAGTTCGGCTATGGCTACACCTTC. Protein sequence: CASSPGQFGYGYTF.

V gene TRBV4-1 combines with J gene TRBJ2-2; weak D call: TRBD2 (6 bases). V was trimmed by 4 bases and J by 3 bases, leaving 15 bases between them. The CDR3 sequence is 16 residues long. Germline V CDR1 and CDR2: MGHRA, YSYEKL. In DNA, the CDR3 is TGCGCCAGCAGCCCAAGGAGGGCGGGTCACACCGGGGAGCTGTTTTTT. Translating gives CASSPRRAGHTGELFF.

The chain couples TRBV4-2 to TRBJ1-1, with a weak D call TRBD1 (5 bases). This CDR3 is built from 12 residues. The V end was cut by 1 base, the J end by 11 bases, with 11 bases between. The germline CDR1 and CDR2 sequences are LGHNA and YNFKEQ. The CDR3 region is CASSQVGVDAFF. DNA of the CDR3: TGTGCCAGCAGCCAAGTGGGGGTAGACGCTTTCTTT.

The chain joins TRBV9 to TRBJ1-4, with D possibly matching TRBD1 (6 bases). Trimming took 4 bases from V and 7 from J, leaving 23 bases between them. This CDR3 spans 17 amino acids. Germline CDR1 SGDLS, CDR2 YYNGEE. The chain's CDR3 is CASSSARGQQAGEKLFF. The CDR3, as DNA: TGTGCCAGCAGCTCCGCCCGGGGGCAACAGGCGGGTGAAAAACTGTTTTTT. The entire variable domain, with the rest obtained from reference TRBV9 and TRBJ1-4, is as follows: DSGVTQTPKHLITATGQRVTLRCSPRSGDLSVYWYQQSLDQGLQFLIQYYNGEERAKGNILERFSAQQFPDLHSELNLSSLELGDSALYFCASSSARGQQAGEKLFFGSGTQLSVL.

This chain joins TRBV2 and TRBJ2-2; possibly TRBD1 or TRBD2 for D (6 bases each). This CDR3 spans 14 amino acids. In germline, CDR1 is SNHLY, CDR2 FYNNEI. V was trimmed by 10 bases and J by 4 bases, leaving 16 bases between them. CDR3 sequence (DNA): TGTGCCACGGGGGCCTCCCGATCCACCGGGGAGCTGTTTTTT. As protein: CATGASRSTGELFF.

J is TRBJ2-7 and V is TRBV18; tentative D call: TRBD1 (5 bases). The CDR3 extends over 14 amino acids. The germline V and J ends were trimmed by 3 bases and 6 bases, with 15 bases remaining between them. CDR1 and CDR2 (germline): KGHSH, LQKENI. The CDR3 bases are TGTGCCAGCTCACCTCCCCAGGGAACCGGCGAGCAGTACTTC. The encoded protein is CASSPPQGTGEQYF.

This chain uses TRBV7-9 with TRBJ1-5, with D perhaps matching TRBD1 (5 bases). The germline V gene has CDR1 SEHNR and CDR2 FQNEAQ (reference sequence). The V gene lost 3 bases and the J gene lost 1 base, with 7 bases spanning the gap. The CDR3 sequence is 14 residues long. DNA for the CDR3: TGTGCCAGCAGCTTCTGGGACAGCAATCAGCCCCAGCATTTT. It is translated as CASSFWDSNQPQHF.

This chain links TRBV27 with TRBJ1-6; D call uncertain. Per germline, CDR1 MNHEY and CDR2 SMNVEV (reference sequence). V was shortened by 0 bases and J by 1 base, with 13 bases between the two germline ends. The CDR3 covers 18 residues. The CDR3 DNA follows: TGTGCCAGCAGTTTATCGGGGATTCGCGGGTCCTATAATTCACCCCTCCACTTT. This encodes CASSLSGIRGSYNSPLHF.

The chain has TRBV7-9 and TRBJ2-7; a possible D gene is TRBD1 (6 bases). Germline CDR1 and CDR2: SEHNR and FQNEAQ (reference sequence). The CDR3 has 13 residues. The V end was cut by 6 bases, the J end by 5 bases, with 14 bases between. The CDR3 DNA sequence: TGTGCCAGCAGTCGAACAGGGCCCCACGAGCAGTACTTC. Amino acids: CASSRTGPHEQYF.

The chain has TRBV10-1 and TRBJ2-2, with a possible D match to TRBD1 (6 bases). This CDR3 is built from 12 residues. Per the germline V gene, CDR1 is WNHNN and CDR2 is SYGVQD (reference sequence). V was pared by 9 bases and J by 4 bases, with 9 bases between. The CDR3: CARGTPTGELFF. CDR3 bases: TGCGCCAGGGGGACACCCACCGGGGAGCTGTTTTTT.

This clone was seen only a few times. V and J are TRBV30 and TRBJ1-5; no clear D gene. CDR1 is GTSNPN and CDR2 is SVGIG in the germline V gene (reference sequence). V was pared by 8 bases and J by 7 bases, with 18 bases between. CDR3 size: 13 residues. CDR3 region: CAATVHPGQPQHF. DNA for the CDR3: TGTGCCGCTACCGTTCACCCGGGCCAGCCCCAGCATTTT.

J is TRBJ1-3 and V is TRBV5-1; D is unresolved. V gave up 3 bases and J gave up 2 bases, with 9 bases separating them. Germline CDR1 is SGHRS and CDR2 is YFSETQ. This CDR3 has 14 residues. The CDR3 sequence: CASSSGGTGNTIYF. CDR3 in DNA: TGCGCCAGCAGCTCCGGAGGGACTGGAAACACCATATATTTT.

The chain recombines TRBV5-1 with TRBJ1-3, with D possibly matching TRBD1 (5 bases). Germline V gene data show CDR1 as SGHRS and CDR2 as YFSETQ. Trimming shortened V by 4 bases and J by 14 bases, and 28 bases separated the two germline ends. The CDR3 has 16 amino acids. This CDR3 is CASSPQGRGGRETVYF. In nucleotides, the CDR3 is TGCGCCAGCAGCCCCCAAGGACGGGGCGGCAGAGAGACCGTATATTTT.

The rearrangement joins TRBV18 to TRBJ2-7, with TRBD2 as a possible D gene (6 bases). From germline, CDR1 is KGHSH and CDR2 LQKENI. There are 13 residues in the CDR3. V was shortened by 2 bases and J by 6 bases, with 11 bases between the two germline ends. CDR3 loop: CASSPGGFPEQYF. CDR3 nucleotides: TGTGCCAGCTCACCAGGAGGGTTCCCCGAGCAGTACTTC.

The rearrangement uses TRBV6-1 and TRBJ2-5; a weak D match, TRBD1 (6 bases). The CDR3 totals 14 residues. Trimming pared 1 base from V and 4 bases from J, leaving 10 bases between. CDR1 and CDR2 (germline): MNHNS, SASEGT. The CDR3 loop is CASSEGQAGETQYF. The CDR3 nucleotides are TGTGCCAGCAGTGAAGGACAGGCTGGAGAGACCCAGTACTTC.

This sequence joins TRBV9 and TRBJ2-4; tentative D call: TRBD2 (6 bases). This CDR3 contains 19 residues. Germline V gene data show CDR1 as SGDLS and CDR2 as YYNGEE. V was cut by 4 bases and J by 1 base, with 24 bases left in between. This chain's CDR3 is CASSPRLGEGGGAKNIQYF. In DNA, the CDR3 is TGTGCCAGCAGCCCGCGGCTGGGCGAGGGCGGAGGGGCCAAAAACATTCAGTACTTC.

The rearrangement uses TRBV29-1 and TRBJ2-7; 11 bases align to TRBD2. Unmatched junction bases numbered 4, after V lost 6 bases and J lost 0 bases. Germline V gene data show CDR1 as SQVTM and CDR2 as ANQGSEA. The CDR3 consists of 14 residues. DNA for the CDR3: TGCAGCGTCGGAGGGACTAGCGGCTCCTACGAGCAGTACTTC. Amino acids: CSVGGTSGSYEQYF.

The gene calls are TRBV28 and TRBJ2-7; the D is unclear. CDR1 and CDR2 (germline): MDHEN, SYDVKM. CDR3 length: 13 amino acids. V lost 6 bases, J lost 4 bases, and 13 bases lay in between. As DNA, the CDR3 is TGTGCCAGCAGGCCGCATTCACTTTACGAGCAGTACTTC. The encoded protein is CASRPHSLYEQYF.

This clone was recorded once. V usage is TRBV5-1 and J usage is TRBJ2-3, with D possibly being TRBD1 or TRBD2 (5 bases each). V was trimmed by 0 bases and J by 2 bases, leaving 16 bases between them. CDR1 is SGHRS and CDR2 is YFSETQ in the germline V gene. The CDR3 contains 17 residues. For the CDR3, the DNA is TGCGCCAGCAGCTTGGAGGGACCCCGCCTAAACACAGATACGCAGTATTTT. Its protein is CASSLEGPRLNTDTQYF. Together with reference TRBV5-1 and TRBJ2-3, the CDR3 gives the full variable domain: KAGVTQTPRYLIKTRGQQVTLSCSPISGHRSVSWYQQTPGQGLQFLFEYFSETQRNKGNFPGRFSGRQFSNSRSEMNVSTLELGDSALYLCASSLEGPRLNTDTQYFGPGTRLTVL.